The present T cell receptor beta chain was sequenced within a study of blood T cell repertoires in COVID-19. Study details: Researchers got acute and convalescent COVID-19 samples from the United States, Italy and Spain.

CDR1 is SEHNR, CDR2 FQNEAQ, per germline (reference sequence). The CDR3 runs to 14 residues. V lost 5 bases to trimming and J lost 6 bases; unmatched junction nucleotides: 7. Per the authors' pipeline: Amplification with reference gene primers provided the estimates of nucleated cell counts. Profiling relied on immunoSEQ multiplex PCR, and the TCRdb table lists in-frame clones only, not all of them. The V and J calls and clone size come from that table; D and trimming were worked out from the DNA. The sample carries some 240,000 clones, nearly 90% recorded once. The sequence came from a middle-aged woman who had recovered from COVID-19. This rearrangement joins TRBV7-9 to TRBJ1-2, with 9 bases identical to TRBD1. The sample comprised peripheral blood. The CDR3 nucleotides are TGTGCCAGCAGCCCCTGGGACAGGGAGGATGGCTACACCTTC. Translating gives CASSPWDREDGYTF.